These 11 T cell receptor beta chains came from one sample sequenced in a study of beta chain features in type 1 diabetes. Investigators reverse transcribed all isolated RNA, so they sequenced expressed TCRB transcripts. Here immunoSEQ multiplex PCR was the method, and the copy in TCRdb shows in-frame clones only, minus some. The sample has 220,000 or so clones, roughly 70% seen once. Input material: naive CD4+ T cells from blood. All receptors derive from a man aged 25-40 years in good health.

The chain employs TRBV7-2 and TRBJ2-7; 7 nucleotides agree with TRBD1. Germline assignment: CDR1 SGHTA and CDR2 FQGNSA. Trimming removed 5 bases from V and 2 bases from J; junction bases left unmatched: 6. This CDR3 comprises 14 residues. CDR3 DNA sequence: TGTGCCAGCAGCACGGAACAGGGGCCCTACGAGCAGTACTTC. Its translation: CASSTEQGPYEQYF.

The chain recombines TRBV30 with TRBJ2-7; the D is unclear. Germline V lookup: CDR1 GTSNPN, CDR2 SVGIG (reference sequence). The CDR3 totals 11 residues. Trimming took 4 bases from V and 4 from J, leaving 8 bases between them. CDR3 bases: TGTGCCTGGACCCTGGGATACGAGCAGTACTTC. Its protein product is CAWTLGYEQYF.

This clone turned up a few times. The chain has TRBV30 and TRBJ2-3; D is possibly TRBD2 (5 bases). Looked up from germline, CDR1 is GTSNPN and CDR2 is SVGIG (reference sequence). Trimming removed 0 bases at V and 8 bases at J, with 6 bases between. The CDR3 sequence is 11 residues long. CDR3 in DNA: TGTGCCTGGAGTGTAGAGGGTACGCAGTATTTT. Its protein is CAWSVEGTQYF.

The J gene is TRBJ2-3, the V gene TRBV4-3; D unclear. Between the trimmed V and J ends, which lost 0 bases and 5 bases, there was a span of 9 bases. The CDR3 is 14 amino acids. Germline CDR1 LGHNA, CDR2 YSLEER. The CDR3 loop is CASSQDRGIDTQYF. The CDR3 DNA sequence: TGCGCCAGCAGCCAAGATCGTGGCATAGATACGCAGTATTTT.

This clone was detected once. This chain uses TRBV10-1 with TRBJ2-4, with 7 positions matching TRBD2. J lost 11 bases, V lost 0 bases, and 16 bases had no gene match. Germline loops: CDR1 WNHNN, CDR2 SYGVQD (reference sequence). The CDR3 runs to 17 residues. As DNA, the CDR3 is TGCGCCAGCAGTGAGTCGATTTGGGGGGGGTCCTCTCGAGTTCAGTACTTC. Translation gives CASSESIWGGSSRVQYF.

The sample holds a few counts of this clone. The V gene is TRBV25-1, the J gene TRBJ1-2, with a weak D call TRBD1 (6 bases). The CDR3 is made up of 11 amino acids. The germline V and J ends were trimmed by 10 bases and 8 bases, with 14 bases remaining between them. From germline, CDR1 is MGHDK and CDR2 SYGVNS. The CDR3, as DNA: TGTGCCACGCGAGGAGGGGGAGGCTACACCTTC. As protein: CATRGGGGYTF.

The chain links TRBV20-1 to TRBJ1-2, with D perhaps matching TRBD1 (6 bases). Between the trimmed V and J ends, which lost 5 bases and 7 bases, there was a span of 11 bases. Germline lookup yields CDR1 DFQATT and CDR2 SNEGSKA (reference sequence). The length of the CDR3 is 11 residues. Here the CDR3 reads CSARTGFGYTF. CDR3 DNA sequence: TGCAGTGCTCGTACAGGGTTTGGCTACACCTTC.

The chain is built from TRBV5-1 and TRBJ2-3, with TRBD2 matching over 9 bases. This CDR3 contains 16 residues. J was trimmed by 3 bases and V by 3 bases; bases with no gene match: 8. The germline V gene has CDR1 SGHRS and CDR2 YFSETQ. CDR3 amino acids: CASSSSGLASTDTQYF. The CDR3 DNA reads TGCGCCAGCAGCTCCTCTGGACTAGCGTCAACAGATACGCAGTATTTT.

The rearrangement links TRBV25-1 to TRBJ1-2; D is unresolved. CDR1 and CDR2 (germline): MGHDK, SYGVNS. CDR3 size: 13 residues. V was cut by 3 bases and J by 8 bases, with 13 bases left in between. The CDR3 loop is CASSDPGLRGYTF. CDR3 bases: TGTGCCAGCAGTGATCCCGGTCTTAGGGGCTACACCTTC.

This clone was seen a few times. The chain couples TRBV29-1 to TRBJ2-7; D uncertain. V lost 6 bases and J 0 bases, leaving 15 bases between the germline ends. This CDR3 has 14 amino acids. Germline CDR1 SQVTM, CDR2 ANQGSEA. CDR3 sequence reads: CSVGGRLSSYEQYF. The DNA for the CDR3 is TGCAGCGTCGGTGGGCGCCTCAGCTCCTACGAGCAGTACTTC.

The V call is TRBV30, the J call TRBJ2-5; D is unresolved. Germline CDR1 and CDR2: GTSNPN and SVGIG (reference sequence). V lost 0 bases, J lost 6 bases, and 11 bases lay in between. The CDR3 runs to 13 residues. This CDR3 is CAWSVLGEKTQYF. The CDR3 DNA reads as TGTGCCTGGAGTGTACTTGGCGAGAAGACCCAGTACTTC.